These T cell receptor beta chains were read from a single sample in a study of shared clonotypes between healthy human individuals. Assay: immunoSEQ multiplex PCR; the TCRdb copy retains only in-frame clones and omits some. Among millions of clones listed, about 95% were seen once. The sample consisted of naive CD8+ T cells sorted from blood. The receptor set was obtained from a man aged 18 to 30 in good health. Both conserved end residues are part of each CDR3. D genes are given only for firm matches. Rows give clone size only sometimes, using once, few, many, or a class for an expanded clone.

D	J	V	size	CDR3	DNA
TRBD1	TRBJ2-2	TRBV10-2	.	CASLGQANTGELFF	TGCGCCAGCTTAGGACAGGCGAACACCGGGGAGCTGTTTTTT
.	TRBJ1-2	TRBV5-6	.	CASRNRDPFSGNYGYTF	TGTGCCAGCAGAAATCGGGATCCCTTTTCCGGGAACTATGGCTACACCTTC
TRBD2	TRBJ2-5	TRBV6-6	.	CASTSASGTPEETQYF	TGTGCCAGCACCTCGGCTAGCGGGACCCCTGAAGAGACCCAGTACTTC
TRBD1	TRBJ2-5	TRBV19	once	CASSDKQGIQETQYF	TGTGCCAGTAGTGACAAACAGGGGATTCAGGAGACCCAGTACTTC
TRBD1	TRBJ1-2	TRBV5-6	.	CASSWGQGPGLGYGYTF	TGTGCCAGCAGCTGGGGACAGGGGCCCGGCCTTGGATATGGCTACACCTTC
.	TRBJ1-6	TRBV13	.	CASSLSVGDSPLHF	TGTGCCAGCAGCTTAAGTGTCGGGGATTCACCCCTCCACTTT
.	TRBJ1-6	TRBV13	.	CASSLQGGSYNSPLHF	TGTGCCAGCAGCTTACAAGGGGGCTCCTATAATTCACCCCTCCACTTT
.	TRBJ1-1	TRBV27	.	CASSLLSPRAARTEAFF	TGTGCCAGCAGTTTATTGTCCCCGCGGGCTGCGCGGACTGAAGCTTTCTTT
TRBD1	TRBJ1-5	TRBV28	.	CASSPRTGVGNQPQHF	TGTGCCAGCAGTCCCCGGACAGGGGTTGGCAATCAGCCCCAGCATTTT
.	TRBJ1-5	TRBV27	.	CASSFLGNQPQHF	TGTGCCAGCAGTTTTCTGGGGAATCAGCCCCAGCATTTT
TRBD2	TRBJ2-3	TRBV6-5	few	CASSYRTSGTDTQYF	TGTGCCAGCAGTTACCGGACTAGCGGCACAGATACGCAGTATTTT
TRBD1	TRBJ2-7	TRBV19	.	CASSTGTGVYEQYF	TGTGCCAGTAGTACCGGGACAGGGGTCTACGAGCAGTACTTC
TRBD1	TRBJ1-1	TRBV7-9	.	CASSLFETGASEAFF	TGTGCCAGCAGCTTATTCGAGACAGGGGCCTCTGAAGCTTTCTTT
.	TRBJ1-2	TRBV30	few	CAWSVMGQGGGYTF	TGTGCCTGGAGTGTAATGGGGCAGGGTGGTGGCTACACCTTC